This is a list of T cell receptor beta chains from one sample in a study of T cells in Graves' hyperthyroidism and ophthalmopathy. TCRdb reprocessed the multiplex PCR reads via MiXCR and lists one record per CDR3 protein. The table records roughly 700,000 distinct CDR3 sequences, 11% to 15% of them present only once. Specimen: blood. The source of these receptors is a woman younger than 35 with Graves' hyperthyroidism. CDR3s include the opening cysteine and the closing phenylalanine or tryptophan. The order of the fields is J gene, D gene, V gene, clone size, CDR3 DNA, CDR3 protein. D genes are given only for firm matches. The listing skips clone size in some rows; elsewhere it reads once, few, many or a size class.

TRBJ2-7	-	TRBV2	many	TGTGCCAGCCTTCAGAGCGGGCCCCAACCCTACGAGCAGTACTTC	CASLQSGPQPYEQYF
TRBJ2-5	-	TRBV11-3	many	TGTGCCAGCAGCTCGGGACTGCACCTTCAAGAGACCCAGTACTTC	CASSSGLHLQETQYF
TRBJ2-7	TRBD2	TRBV11-2	many	TGTGCCAGCAGCTTAGGAGATTGGACTAGCTCCTACGAGCAGTACTTC	CASSLGDWTSSYEQYF
TRBJ2-7	TRBD1	TRBV20-1	many	TGCAGTGCACGGGACAGTCTAGGGGCCTACGAGCAGTACTTC	CSARDSLGAYEQYF
TRBJ2-1	TRBD2	TRBV5-1	-	TGCGCCAGCAGCCCGCGAACCCGACTAGCGGGAGTAGGCAATGAGCAGTTCTTC	CASSPRTRLAGVGNEQFF
TRBJ2-3	-	TRBV2	few	TGTGCCAGCAGAGAAAGCTCCCCTGTCTCCGACGGGGGCACAGATACGCAGTATTTT	CASRESSPVSDGGTDTQYF
TRBJ1-5	-	TRBV30	many	TGTGCCTGGAATGGACAGCCAAATCAGCCCCAGCATTTT	CAWNGQPNQPQHF
TRBJ2-5	TRBD1	TRBV20-1	many	TGCAGTGCTGAGAGGGACAGGGGGGGATCGGAGACCCAGTACTTC	CSAERDRGGSETQYF
TRBJ1-1	-	TRBV7-6	-	TGTGCCAGCAGCTTACAAACCACAGGGTCTGAAGCTTTCTTT	CASSLQTTGSEAFF
TRBJ1-2	-	TRBV28	few	TGTGCCAGCAGTTTATGGCAGCAGGGCTACACCTTC	CASSLWQQGYTF
TRBJ2-5	-	TRBV6-2/TRBV6-3	many	TGTGCCAGCAGTTACTCTAGCGGTGACCAAGAGACCCAGTACTTC	CASSYSSGDQETQYF
TRBJ1-2	TRBD1	TRBV2	-	TGTGCCAGCGCCCGGGACAGGTCCGGCTATGGCTACACCTTC	CASARDRSGYGYTF
TRBJ2-1	TRBD1	TRBV6-2/TRBV6-3	many	TGTGCCAGCGGGGCGACCGAGGACAGGGGGCCTGAGCAGTTCTTC	CASGATEDRGPEQFF